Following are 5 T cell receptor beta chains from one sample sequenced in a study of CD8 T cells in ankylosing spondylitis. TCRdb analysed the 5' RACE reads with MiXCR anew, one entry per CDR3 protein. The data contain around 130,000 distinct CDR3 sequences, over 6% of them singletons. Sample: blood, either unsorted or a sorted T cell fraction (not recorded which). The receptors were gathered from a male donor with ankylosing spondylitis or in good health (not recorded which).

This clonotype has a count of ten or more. The CDR3: CAWSVVAGVVTEQFF. The DNA of the CDR3 is TGTGCCTGGAGTGTAGTAGCGGGGGTAGTTACTGAGCAGTTCTTC. V and J are TRBV30 and TRBJ2-1, with 9 bases aligning to TRBD2. From germline, CDR1 is GTSNPN and CDR2 SVGIG (reference sequence). Trimming took 0 bases from V and 9 from J; bases not matched to a gene: 9. The CDR3 contains 15 residues.

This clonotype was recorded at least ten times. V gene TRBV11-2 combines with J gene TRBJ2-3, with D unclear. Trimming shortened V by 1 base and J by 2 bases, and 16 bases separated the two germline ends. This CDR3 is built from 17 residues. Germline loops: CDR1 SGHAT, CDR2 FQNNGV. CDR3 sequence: CASSLVATPSDTDTQYF. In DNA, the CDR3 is TGTGCCAGCAGCTTAGTTGCGACCCCTTCAGACACAGATACGCAGTATTTT.

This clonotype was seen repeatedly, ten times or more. Here the CDR3 DNA reads TGCAGTGCTGCCACGGGACAGGCAAGCACAGATACGCAGTATTTT. Amino acid sequence: CSAATGQASTDTQYF. The gene calls are TRBV20-1 and TRBJ2-3, with 8 bases that match TRBD1. The V gene end was trimmed by 5 bases and the J gene end by 0 bases; junction bases not matched to a gene: 7. Germline CDR1 is DFQATT and CDR2 is SNEGSKA (reference sequence). The CDR3 extends over 15 amino acids.

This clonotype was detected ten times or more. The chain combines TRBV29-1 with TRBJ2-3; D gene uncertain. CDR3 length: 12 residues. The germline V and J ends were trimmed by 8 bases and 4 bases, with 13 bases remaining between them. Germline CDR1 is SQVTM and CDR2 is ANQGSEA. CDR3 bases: TGCAGCCCCGTTAAGAGTGCAGATACGCAGTATTTT. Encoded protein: CSPVKSADTQYF.

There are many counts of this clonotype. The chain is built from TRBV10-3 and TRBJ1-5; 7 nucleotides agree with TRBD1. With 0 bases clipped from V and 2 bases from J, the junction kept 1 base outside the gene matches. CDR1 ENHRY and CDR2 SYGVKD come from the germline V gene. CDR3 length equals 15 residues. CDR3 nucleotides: TGTGCCATCAGTGAGTCAGGGACAGGCAATCAGCCCCAGCATTTT. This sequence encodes CAISESGTGNQPQHF.